Included here is one TCR beta chain sequence, with context. Living in 24 US areas, the participants were between roughly 18 and 90 years of age. Deletions cut 3 bases from V and 4 bases from J, with 19 bases between. Germline V lookup: CDR1 SGDLS, CDR2 YYNGEE. This CDR3 is built from 16 residues. Per the original methods: Reference gene primer amplification in the assay estimated nucleated cell counts. Measured with immunoSEQ multiplex PCR; TCRdb has only the in-frame clones, and not every one. V, J and clone size are taken as reported in that table, and D and trimming were inferred from the DNA itself. The table lists 150,000 to 200,000 clones, 80% of them singletons, with around 3.2% in the top ten. The sample originates from a study of blood T cell repertoires in COVID-19. Study at large: T cells, B-cell-depleted T cells, or PBMCs supplied cDNA or gDNA.

V and J are TRBV9 and TRBJ1-2; D unclear. The sequenced material came from PBMCs or T cells enriched from blood (not recorded which). The TCR originated in a woman aged 60-70 years who had recovered from COVID-19. The DNA for the CDR3 is TGTGCCAGCAGCGGACGTGATCCCCGGGGTGCCTATGGCTACACCTTC. The encoded protein is CASSGRDPRGAYGYTF.